This T cell receptor (beta chain) emerged from a study of response to subunit inactivated influenza vaccine. Study observations and caveats: Seasonal influenza vaccination, on each occasion, was suggested by the authors to recruit few new T cells.

TCRdb reprocessed the RT-PCR reads via MiXCR and lists one record per CDR3 protein. The sample records a few hundred thousand distinct CDR3 sequences, 11% to 15% being singletons. The ends were cut back, 2 bases at V and 1 base at J, with 8 bases in the middle. Per the germline V gene, CDR1 is SGHTA and CDR2 is FQGTGA. The CDR3 totals 14 residues. Details on this clonotype: Its antigen is unidentified.

The sample was PBMCs from blood, taken 12 days after vaccination. The V call is TRBV7-3, the J call TRBJ1-1, with D possibly matching TRBD1 (6 bases). The clonotype was recovered from a man aged 50-59 years who received an inactivated influenza vaccine. This CDR3 reads CASSLGTWNTEAFF. The CDR3 DNA sequence: TGTGCCAGCAGCTTAGGGACATGGAACACTGAAGCTTTCTTT.